This T cell receptor beta chain was documented in a study of blood T cell repertoires in COVID-19 (dated by TCRdb to the early 2020s). General notes on the study: Samples covering the acute and convalescent phases of COVID-19 were provided by collaborators in the United States, Italy and Spain. Nearly every sample came with metadata listing a de-identified subject ID, COVID-19 status, age in years and sex. The prospective study material was composed of cDNA or gDNA derived from T cells, B-cell-depleted T cells, or PBMCs. Deeply sampled blood TCRbeta repertoires from subjects exposed to, actively infected with, or recovered from COVID-19 were included in the dataset. HLA class I and class II types, where available, came from metadata supplied by the sample provider rather than from assay-based typing. The samples were drawn from two sources: the first 160 participants of the ongoing ImmuneRACE study, and fewer than 1,500 subjects contributed by 6 global collaborators. The repertoires were released in a freely available public database intended as a resource for research on the immune response to SARS-CoV-2.

Summary of the overall study and its limitations: The quantity of clinical and demographic metadata differed by source and by participant and was supplied without curation.

Each collaborating institution followed its own protocols to collect whole blood in K2EDTA tubes. For TCRbeta analysis, collaborators shipped samples as frozen whole blood, isolated PBMCs, or DNA extracted from either of those sample types. As to this clone: This clone's antigen is unknown. No much larger clone is present one base from it, and per-base qualities are unavailable.

TCRbeta CDR3 regions were amplified from genomic DNA by means of the immunoSEQ Assay, a bias-controlled multiplex PCR. The paper's processing steps were these. Nucleated cell counts per sample were estimated from amplification of reference gene primers within the assay. To quantify the absolute abundance of each unique TCRbeta CDR3 rearrangement, sequence reads were collapsed and filtered. For each sample, productive Simpson clonality was calculated as the square root of Simpson's diversity index across productive rearrangements. In its TCRdb copy, this immuneACCESS table keeps in-frame sequences only and misses some clones. Where compared with another copy, unresolved V genes explain less than half of these, and the others have no known cause. V, J and clone size are taken as reported in that table, and D and trimming were inferred from the DNA itself. Recorded for this sample are around 65,000 clones; about 81% of them occurred a single time. The ten largest clones capture around a sixth of the sample.

The receptor was derived from a man of 80 years or more with acute or convalescent COVID-19. The sample comprised peripheral blood.

The bases read TGTGCCAGCAGCTATGACAGGGGCAATGAGCAGTTCTTC. The encoded protein is CASSYDRGNEQFF. The V and J segments used are TRBV7-2 and TRBJ2-1; TRBD1 agrees with 8 junctional bases. Based on the germline V gene, the CDR1 and CDR2 sequences are SGHTA and FQGNSA. Trimming takes 4 bases off V and 6 bases off J; junction bases not matched to a gene: 2. From its cysteine to its phenylalanine, the CDR3 spans 13 amino acids. Only the CDR3 DNA stays, 39 bases, in frame from base 1.